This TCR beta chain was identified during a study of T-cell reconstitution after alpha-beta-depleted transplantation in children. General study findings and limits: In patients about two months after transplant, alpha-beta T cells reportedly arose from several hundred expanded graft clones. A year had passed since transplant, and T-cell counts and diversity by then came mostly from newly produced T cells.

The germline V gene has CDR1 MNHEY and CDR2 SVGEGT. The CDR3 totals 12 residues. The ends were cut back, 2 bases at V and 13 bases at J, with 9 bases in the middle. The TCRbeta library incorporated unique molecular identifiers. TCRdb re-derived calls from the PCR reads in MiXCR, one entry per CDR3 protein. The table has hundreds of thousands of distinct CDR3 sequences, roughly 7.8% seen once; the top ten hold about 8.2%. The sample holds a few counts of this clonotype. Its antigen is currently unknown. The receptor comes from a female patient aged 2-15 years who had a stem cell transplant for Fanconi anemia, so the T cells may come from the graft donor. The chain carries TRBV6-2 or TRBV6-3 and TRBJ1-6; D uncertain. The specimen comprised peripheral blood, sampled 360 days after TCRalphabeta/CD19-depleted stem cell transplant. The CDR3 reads CASSYDLPPLHF. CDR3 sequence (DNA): TGTGCCAGCAGTTACGACCTGCCGCCCCTCCACTTT.